The T cell receptor beta chain under discussion was sequenced for a study of blood T cell repertoires in COVID-19. The overall study: Acute and convalescent COVID-19 samples came from the United States, Italy and Spain.

This CDR3 is 15 amino acids long. CDR1 is SGHNT and CDR2 is YENEEA in the germline V gene. The V and J ends lost 4 bases and 5 bases, in that order; junction bases with no gene match: 10. Generated by immunoSEQ multiplex PCR, the TCRdb table keeps only in-frame clones and is missing some. The sample records fewer than 60,000 clones, about 82% being singletons. The specimen sequenced was peripheral blood. The chain recombines TRBV11-3 with TRBJ1-1; 7 bases align to TRBD1. This sequence was found in a woman at least 80 years old with acute or convalescent COVID-19. CDR3 sequence: CASSSRQGSRTEAFF. The CDR3 DNA reads as TGTGCCAGCAGCTCCCGACAGGGAAGTAGGACTGAAGCTTTCTTT.